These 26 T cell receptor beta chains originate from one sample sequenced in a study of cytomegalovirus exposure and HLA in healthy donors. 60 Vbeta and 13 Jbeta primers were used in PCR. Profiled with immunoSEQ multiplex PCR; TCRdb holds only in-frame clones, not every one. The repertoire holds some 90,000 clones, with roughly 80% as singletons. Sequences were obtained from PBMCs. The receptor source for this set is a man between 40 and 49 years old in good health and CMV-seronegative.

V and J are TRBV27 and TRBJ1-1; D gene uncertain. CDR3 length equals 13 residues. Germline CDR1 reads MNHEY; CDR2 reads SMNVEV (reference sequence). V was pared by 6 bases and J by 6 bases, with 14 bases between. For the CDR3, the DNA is TGTGCCAGCAGCTTTGCTAGTACTTCTGAAGCTTTCTTT. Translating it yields CASSFASTSEAFF.

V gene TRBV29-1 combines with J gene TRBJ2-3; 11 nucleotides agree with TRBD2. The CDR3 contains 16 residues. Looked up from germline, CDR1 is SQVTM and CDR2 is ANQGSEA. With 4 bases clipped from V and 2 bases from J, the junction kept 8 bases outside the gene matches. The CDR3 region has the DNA TGCAGCGTTGTAGCGGGGGGGATTCGGTCCACAGATACGCAGTATTTT. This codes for CSVVAGGIRSTDTQYF.

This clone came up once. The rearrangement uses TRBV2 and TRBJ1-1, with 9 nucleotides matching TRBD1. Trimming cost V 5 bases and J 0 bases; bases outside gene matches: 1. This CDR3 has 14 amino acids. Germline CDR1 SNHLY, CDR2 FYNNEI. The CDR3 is CASSTGGMNTEAFF. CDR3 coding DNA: TGTGCCAGCAGTACAGGGGGCATGAACACTGAAGCTTTCTTT.

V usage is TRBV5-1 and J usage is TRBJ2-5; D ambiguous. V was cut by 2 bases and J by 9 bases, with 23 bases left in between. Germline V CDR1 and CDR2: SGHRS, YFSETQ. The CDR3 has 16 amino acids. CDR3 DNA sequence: TGCGCCAGCAGCTTAGATCCCATGGGTAGCCCGTGGTCCCAGTACTTC. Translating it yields CASSLDPMGSPWSQYF.

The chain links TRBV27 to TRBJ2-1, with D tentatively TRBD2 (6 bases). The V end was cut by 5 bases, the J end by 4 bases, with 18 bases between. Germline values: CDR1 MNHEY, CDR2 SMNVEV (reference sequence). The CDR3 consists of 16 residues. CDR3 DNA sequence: TGTGCCAGCAGTCCCCCGGGAGCGGGCCCGTACAATGAGCAGTTCTTC. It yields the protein CASSPPGAGPYNEQFF.

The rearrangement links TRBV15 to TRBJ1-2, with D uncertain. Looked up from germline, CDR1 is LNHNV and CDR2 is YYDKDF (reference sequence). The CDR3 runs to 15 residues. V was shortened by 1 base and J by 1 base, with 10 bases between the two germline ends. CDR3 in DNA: TGTGCCACCAGCAGAGGCCTCCGGGATAACTATGGCTACACCTTC. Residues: CATSRGLRDNYGYTF.

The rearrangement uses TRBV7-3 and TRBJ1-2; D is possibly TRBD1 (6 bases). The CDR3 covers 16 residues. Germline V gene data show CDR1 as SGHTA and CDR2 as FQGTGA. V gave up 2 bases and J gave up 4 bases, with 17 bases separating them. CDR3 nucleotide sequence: TGTGCCAGCAGCTTATTGGGACATTCGGACCCCTATGGCTACACCTTC. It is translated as CASSLLGHSDPYGYTF.

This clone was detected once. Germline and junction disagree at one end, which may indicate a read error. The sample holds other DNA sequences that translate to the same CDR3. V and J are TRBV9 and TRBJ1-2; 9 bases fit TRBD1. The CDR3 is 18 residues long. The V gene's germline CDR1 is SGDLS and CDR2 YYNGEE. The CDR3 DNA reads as TGTGCCAGCAGCGAAAAAATTGGGCCCGGGACAGGGAACTATGGCTACACCTTT. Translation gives CASSEKIGPGTGNYGYTF.

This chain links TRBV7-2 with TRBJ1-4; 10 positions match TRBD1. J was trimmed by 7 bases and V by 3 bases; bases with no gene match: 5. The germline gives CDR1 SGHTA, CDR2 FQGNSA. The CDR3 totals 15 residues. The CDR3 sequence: CASSLIGTGAEKLFF. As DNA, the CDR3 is TGTGCCAGCAGCTTGATCGGGACAGGGGCTGAAAAACTGTTTTTT. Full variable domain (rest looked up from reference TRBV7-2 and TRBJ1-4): GAGVSQSPSNKVTEKGKDVELRCDPISGHTALYWYRQSLGQGLEFLIYFQGNSAPDKSGLPSDRFSAERTGGSVSTLTIQRTQQEDSAVYLCASSLIGTGAEKLFFGSGTQLSVL.

DNA of the CDR3: TGTGCCAGCAGTTTGGCCGGGACAGGAAGTCTCGGCTACACCTTC. Amino acids: CASSLAGTGSLGYTF. J is TRBJ1-2 and V is TRBV16; TRBD1 matches 8 bases. The CDR3 extends over 15 amino acids. The trim removed 6 bases at V and 8 bases at J, leaving 14 bases unmatched. The V gene's germline CDR1 is KGHSY and CDR2 FQNENV.

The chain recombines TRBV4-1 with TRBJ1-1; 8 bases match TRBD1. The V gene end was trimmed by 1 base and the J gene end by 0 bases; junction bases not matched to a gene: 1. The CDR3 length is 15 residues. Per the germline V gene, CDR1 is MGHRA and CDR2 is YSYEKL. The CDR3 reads CASSQAGGLNTEAFF. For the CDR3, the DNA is TGCGCCAGCAGCCAAGCAGGGGGCTTGAACACTGAAGCTTTCTTT.

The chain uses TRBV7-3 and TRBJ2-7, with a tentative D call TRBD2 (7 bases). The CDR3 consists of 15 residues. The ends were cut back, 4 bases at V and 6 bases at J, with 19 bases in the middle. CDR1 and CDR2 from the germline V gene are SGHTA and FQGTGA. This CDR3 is CASSSLGLGGGEQYF. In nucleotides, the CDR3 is TGTGCCAGCAGCTCCCTTGGACTGGGAGGGGGCGAGCAGTACTTC. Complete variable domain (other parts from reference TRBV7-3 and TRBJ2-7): GAGVSQTPSNKVTEKGKYVELRCDPISGHTALYWYRQSLGQGPEFLIYFQGTGAADDSGLPNDRFFAVRPEGSVSTLKIQRTERGDSAVYLCASSSLGLGGGEQYFGPGTRLTVT.

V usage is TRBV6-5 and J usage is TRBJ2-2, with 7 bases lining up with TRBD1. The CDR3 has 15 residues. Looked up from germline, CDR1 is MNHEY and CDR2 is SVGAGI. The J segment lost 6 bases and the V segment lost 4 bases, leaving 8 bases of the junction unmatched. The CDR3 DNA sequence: TGTGCCAGCAGTTCGGAGACAGGGCAGCCCGGGGAGCTGTTTTTT. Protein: CASSSETGQPGELFF.

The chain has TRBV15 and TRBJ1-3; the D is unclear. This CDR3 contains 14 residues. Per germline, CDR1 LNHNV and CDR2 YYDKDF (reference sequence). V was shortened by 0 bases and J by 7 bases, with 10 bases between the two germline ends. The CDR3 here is CATSRDESGNTIYF. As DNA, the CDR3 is TGTGCCACCAGCAGAGATGAGAGCGGGAACACCATATATTTT. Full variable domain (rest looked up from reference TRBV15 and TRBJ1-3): DAMVIQNPRYQVTQFGKPVTLSCSQTLNHNVMYWYQQKSSQAPKLLFHYYDKDFNNEADTPDNFQSRRPNTSFCFLDIRSPGLGDTAMYLCATSRDESGNTIYFGEGSWLTVV.

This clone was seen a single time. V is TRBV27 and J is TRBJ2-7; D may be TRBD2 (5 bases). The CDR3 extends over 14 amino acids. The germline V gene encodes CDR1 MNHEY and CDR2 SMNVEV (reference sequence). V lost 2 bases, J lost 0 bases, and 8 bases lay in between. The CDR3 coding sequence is TGTGCCAGCAGTTTAGTTGGGAGCTCCTACGAGCAGTACTTC. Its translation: CASSLVGSSYEQYF.

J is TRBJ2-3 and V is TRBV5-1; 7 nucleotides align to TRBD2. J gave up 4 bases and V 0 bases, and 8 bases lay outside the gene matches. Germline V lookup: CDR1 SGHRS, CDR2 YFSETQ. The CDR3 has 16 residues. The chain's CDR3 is CASSLGRGEISDTQYF. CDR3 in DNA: TGCGCCAGCAGCTTGGGCCGGGGGGAAATTTCAGATACGCAGTATTTT.

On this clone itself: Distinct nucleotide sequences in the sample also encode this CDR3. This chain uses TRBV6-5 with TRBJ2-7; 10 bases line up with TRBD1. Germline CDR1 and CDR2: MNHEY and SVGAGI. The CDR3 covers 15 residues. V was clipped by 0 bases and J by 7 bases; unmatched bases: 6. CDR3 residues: CASSYSRTGGYEQYF. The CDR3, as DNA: TGTGCCAGCAGTTACTCCCGGACAGGGGGTTATGAGCAGTACTTC.

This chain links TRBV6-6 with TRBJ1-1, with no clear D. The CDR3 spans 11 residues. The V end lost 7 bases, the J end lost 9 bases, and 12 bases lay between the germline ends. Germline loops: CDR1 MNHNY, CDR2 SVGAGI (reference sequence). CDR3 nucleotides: TGTGCCAGCAAATCGGGTAGTCAAGCTTTCTTT. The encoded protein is CASKSGSQAFF.

CDR3 nucleotide sequence: TGTGCCTGGGGCTTAGTGGGGCCTGGAAACACCATATATTTT. This codes for CAWGLVGPGNTIYF. J is TRBJ1-3 and V is TRBV30; weak D call: TRBD1 (5 bases). Germline V gene lookup returns CDR1 GTSNPN and CDR2 SVGIG (reference sequence). Trimming stripped 5 bases from V and 2 bases from J, with 13 bases between. The CDR3 runs to 14 residues.

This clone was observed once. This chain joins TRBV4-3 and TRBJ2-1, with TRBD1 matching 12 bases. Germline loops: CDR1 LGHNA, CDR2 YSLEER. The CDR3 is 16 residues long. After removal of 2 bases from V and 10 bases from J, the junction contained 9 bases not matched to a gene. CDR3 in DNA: TGCGCCAGCAGCCAACTCCCCGGGACAGGGGGCGGCGAGCAGTTCTTC. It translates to CASSQLPGTGGGEQFF.

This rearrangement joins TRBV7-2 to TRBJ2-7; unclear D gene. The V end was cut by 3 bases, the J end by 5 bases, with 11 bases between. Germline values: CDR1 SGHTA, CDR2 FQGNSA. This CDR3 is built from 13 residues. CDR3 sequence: CASSFSLVHEQYF. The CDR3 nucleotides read TGTGCCAGCAGCTTTAGTTTGGTCCACGAGCAGTACTTC.

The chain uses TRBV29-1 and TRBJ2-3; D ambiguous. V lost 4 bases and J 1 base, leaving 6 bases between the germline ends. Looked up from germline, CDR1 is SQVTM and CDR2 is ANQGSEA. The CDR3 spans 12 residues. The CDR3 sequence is CSVGARTDTQYF. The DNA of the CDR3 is TGCAGCGTTGGAGCTCGCACAGATACGCAGTATTTT.

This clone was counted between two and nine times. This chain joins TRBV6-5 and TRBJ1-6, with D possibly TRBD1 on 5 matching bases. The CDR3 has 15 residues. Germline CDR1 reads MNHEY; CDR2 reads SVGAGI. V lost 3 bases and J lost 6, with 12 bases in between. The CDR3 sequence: CASSYERQLNSPLHF. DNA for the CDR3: TGTGCCAGCAGTTATGAACGACAGCTTAATTCACCCCTCCACTTT.

CDR3 sequence (DNA): TGCAGCGTCGGGACACCTCCCGGCCAAGAGACCCAGTACTTC. It translates to CSVGTPPGQETQYF. The V call is TRBV29-1, the J call TRBJ2-5; TRBD1 might be the D (6 bases). This CDR3 comprises 14 residues. V gave up 6 bases and J gave up 1 base, with 15 bases separating them. Germline-derived CDR1 and CDR2 are SQVTM and ANQGSEA.

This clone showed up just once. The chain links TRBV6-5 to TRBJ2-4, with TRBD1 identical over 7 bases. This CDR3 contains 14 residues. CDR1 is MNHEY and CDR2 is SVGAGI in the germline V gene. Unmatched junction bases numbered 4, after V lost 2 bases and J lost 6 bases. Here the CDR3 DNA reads TGTGCCAGCAGTTACGGGGACAGTCTAAACATTCAGTACTTC. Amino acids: CASSYGDSLNIQYF.

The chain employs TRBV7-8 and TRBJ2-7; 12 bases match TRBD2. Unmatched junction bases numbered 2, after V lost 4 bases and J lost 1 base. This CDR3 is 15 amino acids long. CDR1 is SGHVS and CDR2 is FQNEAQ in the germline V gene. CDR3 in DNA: TGTGCCAGCAGCTGGGGGACTAGCGGGTCCTACGAGCAGTACTTC. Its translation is CASSWGTSGSYEQYF.